The 8 T cell receptor beta chains reported below all come from one sample, sequenced in a study of shared clonotypes between healthy human individuals. The assay was immunoSEQ multiplex PCR, and TCRdb's table has in-frame clones only and misses some. This sample has over 1.4 million clones, with 96% found just once. Sequenced sample: naive CD4+ T cells sorted from blood. The subset was: CD45RA+ positively selected. Receptors originate from a young man in good health.

This chain joins TRBV14 and TRBJ2-2; the match to TRBD2 covers 14 bases. Germline CDR1 and CDR2: SGHDN and FVKESK. The CDR3 runs to 18 residues. With V trimmed by 6 bases and J by 3 bases, 9 bases remained unmatched. CDR3 DNA: TGTGCCAGCAGTCACCGACTAGCGGGAGGGCCGCACACCGGGGAGCTGTTTTTT. This encodes CASSHRLAGGPHTGELFF.

The rearrangement joins TRBV6-5 to TRBJ1-2, with a tentative D call TRBD1 (6 bases). Germline V lookup: CDR1 MNHEY, CDR2 SVGAGI. With 6 bases removed from V and 8 bases from J, the gap between germline ends came to 16 bases. The CDR3 has 13 amino acids. The CDR3 region is CASSPRKGQGYTF. The CDR3 DNA is TGTGCCAGCAGCCCCCGGAAAGGACAGGGCTACACCTTC.

There are a few counts of this clone. The rearrangement links TRBV27 to TRBJ2-3, with 8 bases that match TRBD1. There are 16 residues in the CDR3. Germline V CDR1 and CDR2: MNHEY, SMNVEV (reference sequence). V lost 5 bases to trimming and J lost 0 bases; unmatched junction nucleotides: 7. CDR3 residues: CASSPWTGRSTDTQYF. The CDR3 DNA is TGTGCCAGCAGTCCCTGGACAGGGAGGAGCACAGATACGCAGTATTTT.

The chain employs TRBV9 and TRBJ1-4; 7 bases are a match to TRBD1. V was pared by 3 bases and J by 7 bases, with 9 bases of the junction left unmatched. The CDR3 has 15 amino acids. The germline V gene has CDR1 SGDLS and CDR2 YYNGEE. Here the CDR3 reads CASSEETGIGEKLFF. Written as DNA, the CDR3 is TGTGCCAGCAGCGAGGAGACAGGGATCGGTGAAAAACTGTTTTTT.

CDR3 region: CASRAGGASGIEQFF. The CDR3 coding sequence is TGCGCCAGCCGAGCGGGAGGAGCCTCAGGGATTGAGCAGTTCTTC. V usage is TRBV5-1 and J usage is TRBJ2-1; 9 nucleotides align to TRBD2. Germline V gene sequence: CDR1 SGHRS, CDR2 YFSETQ. The CDR3 is 15 residues long. V shed 7 bases, J shed 9 bases, and the junction held 14 bases outside the gene matches. The full variable domain, in which reference TRBV5-1 and TRBJ2-1 provide the parts outside the CDR3, is KAGVTQTPRYLIKTRGQQVTLSCSPISGHRSVSWYQQTPGQGLQFLFEYFSETQRNKGNFPGRFSGRQFSNSRSEMNVSTLELGDSALYLCASRAGGASGIEQFFGPGTRLTVL.

The chain couples TRBV5-4 to TRBJ2-6; unclear D gene. CDR3 size: 16 residues. The V end was cut by 4 bases, the J end by 0 bases, with 11 bases between. Germline lookup yields CDR1 SGHNT and CDR2 YYREEE (reference sequence). The CDR3 protein is CASSPGRLSGANVLTF. CDR3 nucleotide sequence: TGTGCCAGCAGCCCCGGACGCCTCTCTGGGGCCAACGTCCTGACTTTC.

CDR3 sequence (DNA): TGTGCCAGCAGGTCACCAAATTTCGGTGAAGCTTTCTTT. Translation: CASRSPNFGEAFF. The chain recombines TRBV27 with TRBJ1-1; D not certain. The CDR3 sequence is 13 residues long. V dropped 6 bases and J dropped 7 bases, with 15 bases sitting between them. CDR1 is MNHEY and CDR2 is SMNVEV in the germline V gene (reference sequence).

The chain combines TRBV30 with TRBJ2-7; D not resolved. Germline assignment: CDR1 GTSNPN and CDR2 SVGIG (reference sequence). The V and J ends lost 1 base and 5 bases respectively, with 6 bases between them. The CDR3 sequence is 11 residues long. The DNA for the CDR3 is TGTGCCTGGAGTGACAGCCACGAGCAGTACTTC. Amino acid sequence: CAWSDSHEQYF. Filled out from reference TRBV30 and TRBJ2-7, the complete variable domain reads SQTIHQWPATLVQPVGSPLSLECTVEGTSNPNLYWYRQAAGRGLQLLFYSVGIGQISSEVPQNLSASRPQDRQFILSSKKLLLSDSGFYLCAWSDSHEQYFGPGTRLTVT.